A single sample is the source of the 20 T cell receptor beta chains below, sequenced in a study of T cell changes during pregnancy in multiple sclerosis (dated by TCRdb to the late 2010s). Libraries were constructed by the immunoSEQ multiplex PCR assay. TCRdb took this table from immuneACCESS and kept in-frame rearrangements with V and J called. Such tables lack part of the clones; where checked against another copy, unresolved V genes explain under half of the gap, and the rest is unexplained. The sample contains 70,000 to 100,000 clones, roughly 93% of them found a single time. The ten biggest clones cover about 4.5% of the sample. Sequences were derived from peripheral blood, sampled in the first trimester of pregnancy. Every receptor here comes from a female donor with multiple sclerosis, enrolled in a pregnancy study.

Notes on this clone: A read error may produce the germline difference seen at one junction end. The gene calls are TRBV29-1 and TRBJ2-7; D perhaps matches TRBD2 (6 bases). This CDR3 spans 14 amino acids. Germline CDR1 reads SQVTM; CDR2 reads ANQGSEA. The CDR3 sequence is CSVEGVGGSYEQYF. The DNA of the CDR3 is TGCAGCGTCGAAGGGGTGGGGGGTTCCTACGAGCAGTACTTC.

This chain joins TRBV4-2 and TRBJ2-3; 8 positions match TRBD2. The CDR3 is 15 amino acids. Trimming took 3 bases from V and 2 from J; bases not matched to a gene: 4. Germline V gene data show CDR1 as LGHNA and CDR2 as YNFKEQ. CDR3 sequence reads: CASSHSGGATDTQYF. The CDR3 DNA reads as TGTGCCAGCAGCCATTCGGGGGGGGCCACAGATACGCAGTATTTT.

This chain uses TRBV6-1 with TRBJ2-2, with 12 bases that match TRBD2. V dropped 8 bases and J dropped 6; count of bases not matched to a gene: 4. CDR3 size: 14 residues. Germline assignment: CDR1 MNHNS and CDR2 SASEGT. The CDR3 loop is CASGLAGGPGELFF. CDR3 DNA: TGTGCCAGCGGGCTAGCGGGGGGGCCCGGGGAGCTGTTTTTT.

This sequence joins TRBV7-6 and TRBJ1-4; 9 positions match TRBD1. The V gene end was trimmed by 5 bases and the J gene end by 4 bases; junction bases not matched to a gene: 5. CDR3 length: 15 residues. Germline V gene sequence: CDR1 SGHVS, CDR2 FNYEAQ. The CDR3: CASSVGQGNNEKLFF. CDR3 sequence (DNA): TGTGCCAGCAGCGTCGGACAGGGGAATAATGAAAAACTGTTTTTT.

V usage is TRBV5-6 and J usage is TRBJ1-1; D possibly corresponds to TRBD1 (5 bases). With 5 bases removed from V and 1 base from J, the gap between germline ends came to 15 bases. The germline V gene encodes CDR1 SGHDT and CDR2 YYEEEE. There are 15 residues in the CDR3. The CDR3 sequence is CASSNPREGNTEAFF. As DNA, the CDR3 is TGTGCCAGCAGTAATCCCAGGGAGGGGAACACTGAAGCTTTCTTT.

V gene TRBV9 combines with J gene TRBJ1-1; 9 nucleotides align to TRBD1. The junction had 7 bases not matched to a gene; V was cut back by 5 bases and J by 5 bases. Germline lookup yields CDR1 SGDLS and CDR2 YYNGEE. The length of the CDR3 is 14 residues. The CDR3 DNA follows: TGTGCCAGCAGGGGGACAGGGCTCGGGACTGAAGCTTTCTTT. Amino acids: CASRGTGLGTEAFF.

This chain uses TRBV6-7 with TRBJ1-6, with TRBD1 matching over 9 bases. TRBV6-7 is designated an ORF whose function remains uncertain. The CDR3 extends over 19 amino acids. Germline trimming cut 2 bases from V and 7 bases from J; bases unmatched to any gene: 15. DNA of the CDR3: TGTGCCAGCAGTTACCCCCGGCCTATGGATGACAGGGGGAATTCACCCCTCCACTTT. Translating it yields CASSYPRPMDDRGNSPLHF.

The chain carries TRBV19 and TRBJ1-1; D is undetermined. Germline values: CDR1 LNHDA, CDR2 SQIVND (reference sequence). This CDR3 has 14 amino acids. V lost 4 bases and J lost 6, with 15 bases in between. The CDR3 DNA reads as TGTGCCAGTAGTAACCGGGGTCTTGTCGCTGAAGCTTTCTTT. Protein sequence: CASSNRGLVAEAFF.

With respect to this clone: One end of the junction varies from germline; a read error may be responsible. CDR3 amino acids: CASSEDRGLGDWIYEQYF. CDR3 sequence (DNA): TGTGCCAGCAGCGAAGACAGGGGGCTCGGGGACTGGATCTACGAGCAGTACTTC. This chain connects TRBV6-1 to TRBJ2-7; TRBD1 aligns across 10 bases. This CDR3 contains 18 residues. Germline assignment: CDR1 MNHNS and CDR2 SASEGT.

The V call is TRBV29-1, the J call TRBJ1-1; D uncertain. The germline CDR1 and CDR2 sequences are SQVTM and ANQGSEA. The CDR3 consists of 13 residues. V shed 1 base and J shed 5 bases, with 11 bases lying between them. CDR3 in amino acids: CSVEAPLRTEAFF. The CDR3 region has the DNA TGCAGCGTTGAAGCTCCACTGAGGACTGAAGCTTTCTTT.

The V call is TRBV19, the J call TRBJ2-1, with TRBD2 as a possible D gene (6 bases). The CDR3 length is 14 residues. V lost 5 bases to trimming and J lost 6 bases, with 14 bases between them. Germline V gives CDR1 LNHDA, CDR2 SQIVND (reference sequence). Here the CDR3 DNA reads TGTGCCAGTAGTTTTGGGGGGTTGGGCAATGAGCAGTTCTTC. Protein: CASSFGGLGNEQFF. The full variable domain, its missing parts supplied by reference TRBV19 and TRBJ2-1, is DGGITQSPKYLFRKEGQNVTLSCEQNLNHDAMYWYRQDPGQGLRLIYYSQIVNDFQKGDIAEGYSVSREKKESFPLTVTSAQKNPTAFYLCASSFGGLGNEQFFGPGTRLTVL.

This clone was recorded only once. V usage is TRBV11-2 and J usage is TRBJ1-1; 7 bases line up with TRBD1. Germline V gives CDR1 SGHAT, CDR2 FQNNGV. V lost 6 bases and J lost 3; bases outside the gene matches: 16. The CDR3 totals 17 residues. This CDR3 reads CASRQTGLLNEHTEAFF. DNA of the CDR3: TGTGCCAGCAGGCAGACAGGGCTTCTGAACGAACACACTGAAGCTTTCTTT. Drawing the rest from reference TRBV11-2 and TRBJ1-1, the complete variable domain is EAGVAQSPRYKIIEKRQSVAFWCNPISGHATLYWYQQILGQGPKLLIQFQNNGVVDDSQLPKDRFSAERLKGVDSTLKIQPAKLEDSAVYLCASRQTGLLNEHTEAFFGQGTRLTVV.

The gene calls are TRBV5-7 and TRBJ1-2, with TRBD1 matching over 7 bases. TRBV5-7 is reported as an ORF; its role is uncertain. This CDR3 spans 18 amino acids. Trimming took 0 bases from V and 3 from J; bases not matched to a gene: 14. As DNA, the CDR3 is TGTGCCAGCAGCTTGGCGGATGGGACAGCTAATCGGGACTATGGCTACACCTTC. As protein: CASSLADGTANRDYGYTF.

A note on this clone: Other nucleotide sequences from this sample produce the same CDR3. The gene calls are TRBV4-2 and TRBJ2-7; TRBD1 agrees at 8 bases. The V gene end was trimmed by 4 bases and the J gene end by 0 bases; junction bases not matched to a gene: 2. CDR1 is LGHNA, CDR2 YNFKEQ, per germline. The CDR3 consists of 14 residues. The CDR3 sequence is CASSPGQGSYEQYF. In DNA, the CDR3 is TGTGCCAGCAGCCCAGGACAGGGCTCCTACGAGCAGTACTTC.

The J gene is TRBJ2-2, the V gene TRBV18; 9 bases line up with TRBD2. The germline V gene encodes CDR1 KGHSH and CDR2 LQKENI. This CDR3 comprises 19 residues. V lost 2 bases and J lost 1; bases outside the gene matches: 11. Written as DNA, the CDR3 is TGTGCCAGCTCACCATTAGTAGGCCTAGCGGGGAGGAACACCGGGGAGCTGTTTTTT. Protein: CASSPLVGLAGRNTGELFF.

The chain joins TRBV27 to TRBJ1-4, with D uncertain. This CDR3 has 14 amino acids. CDR1 and CDR2 (germline): MNHEY, SMNVEV (reference sequence). With 5 bases removed from V and 4 bases from J, the gap between germline ends came to 11 bases. CDR3: CASSVRQVNEKLFF. CDR3 nucleotide sequence: TGTGCCAGCAGTGTCAGGCAGGTTAATGAAAAACTGTTTTTT.

This rearrangement joins TRBV6-1 to TRBJ1-1; D is uncertain. V dropped 2 bases and J dropped 0 bases, with 7 bases sitting between them. Germline V CDR1 and CDR2: MNHNS, SASEGT. CDR3 length: 14 residues. The CDR3 DNA sequence: TGTGCCAGCAGTGAATGGAGAGTGAACACTGAAGCTTTCTTT. This sequence encodes CASSEWRVNTEAFF.

V and J are TRBV5-1 and TRBJ2-7, with 9 bases lining up with TRBD1. The CDR3 length is 13 residues. Germline CDR1 SGHRS, CDR2 YFSETQ. V lost 5 bases and J lost 3; bases outside the gene matches: 3. CDR3 DNA sequence: TGCGCCAGCAGAGGGACAGGGTACTACGAGCAGTACTTC. Protein: CASRGTGYYEQYF.

The chain links TRBV7-2 to TRBJ1-6; 8 nucleotides line up with TRBD1. The V segment lost 5 bases and the J segment 8 bases; nucleotides outside the gene matches: 8. Germline V gene sequence: CDR1 SGHTA, CDR2 FQGNSA. The CDR3 is 15 residues long. CDR3 protein: CASSTRQGRDSPLHF. The CDR3 DNA sequence: TGTGCCAGCAGCACCCGACAGGGGAGAGATTCACCCCTCCACTTT. Full variable domain (outside the CDR3, taken from reference TRBV7-2 and TRBJ1-6): GAGVSQSPSNKVTEKGKDVELRCDPISGHTALYWYRQSLGQGLEFLIYFQGNSAPDKSGLPSDRFSAERTGGSVSTLTIQRTQQEDSAVYLCASSTRQGRDSPLHFGNGTRLTVT.

This rearrangement joins TRBV9 to TRBJ2-3; D is perhaps TRBD2 (6 bases). Germline V gene sequence: CDR1 SGDLS, CDR2 YYNGEE. This CDR3 region has 15 residues. V gave up 3 bases and J gave up 2 bases, with 13 bases separating them. The CDR3: CASSARGRFTDTQYF. The CDR3, as DNA: TGTGCCAGCAGCGCTCGGGGGAGATTCACAGATACGCAGTATTTT. The variable domain in full, completed from reference TRBV9 and TRBJ2-3, reads DSGVTQTPKHLITATGQRVTLRCSPRSGDLSVYWYQQSLDQGLQFLIQYYNGEERAKGNILERFSAQQFPDLHSELNLSSLELGDSALYFCASSARGRFTDTQYFGPGTRLTVL.